This T cell receptor (beta chain) was documented in a study of Ad26.COV2.S vaccination and SARS-CoV-2 variants. Repertoires were generated with immunoSEQ multiplex PCR, while TCRdb's copy carries only in-frame clones and drops some. The data hold 440,000 or so clones, with 92% observed a single time. Treatment reported: around 19 received Ad26.COV2.S at low or high dose, single or two shots; several received placebo; per-sample allocation not given. On day 63 after the first injection, vaccine and placebo recipients gave samples. An Ad26 vector was used to express Wuhan-strain SARS-CoV-2 spike as the vaccine. A remark on this clone: The target antigen is unknown.

Whole-study findings and limits: Possibly, TCR breadth and depth analyses underestimated total T cell responses.

This receptor was taken from a person between 18 and 59 years old who received the Ad26.COV2.S COVID-19 vaccine or a placebo. Source: peripheral blood, taken in a trial of Ad26.COV2.S vaccine versus placebo.

CDR3 residues: CASSFIRRGNSPLHF. As DNA, the CDR3 is TGTGCCAGCAGTTTTATCCGCAGGGGAAATTCACCCCTCCACTTT. V and J are TRBV28 and TRBJ1-6; tentatively, D is TRBD1 (6 bases). The length of the CDR3 is 15 residues. V was shortened by 3 bases and J by 7 bases, with 13 bases between the two germline ends. The germline CDR1 and CDR2 sequences are MDHEN and SYDVKM.